Listed here are 28 T cell receptor beta chains from one sample, sequenced in a study of CD8+ T cells in alopecia areata. cDNA serving as the sequencing template came from extracted, reverse transcribed RNA. Produced via immunoSEQ multiplex PCR; TCRdb's table is partial and in-frame only. The sample has approximately 65,000 clones; 45% to 50% are singletons. The sample consisted of CD8+ T cells sorted from blood, taken at week 0. These receptor sequences come from a human donor with alopecia areata.

CDR3 region: CASSLEDREAFF. CDR3 DNA sequence: TGTGCCAGCAGCTTAGAGGACCGTGAAGCTTTCTTT. This chain links TRBV7-9 with TRBJ1-1; D ambiguous. CDR1 and CDR2 (germline): SEHNR, FQNEAQ (reference sequence). This CDR3 is built from 12 residues. V was pared by 1 base and J by 7 bases, with 7 bases between.

V is TRBV29-1 and J is TRBJ1-5; D gene ambiguous. Trimming removed 7 bases at V and 2 bases at J, with 15 bases between. Germline CDR1 is SQVTM and CDR2 is ANQGSEA. The length of the CDR3 is 14 residues. CDR3 amino acids: CSASFAGGNQPQHF. CDR3 coding DNA: TGCAGCGCGTCCTTCGCCGGGGGCAATCAGCCCCAGCATTTT.

Worth noting for this clone: Its ends do not fully match the called genes, so a read error is possible. The rearrangement uses TRBV9 and TRBJ1-2; D is undetermined. The germline gives CDR1 SGDLS, CDR2 YYNGEE. This CDR3 has 13 residues. This chain's CDR3 is CASSPLGYYGYTF. The CDR3 nucleotides read TGTGCCAGCAGCCCGTTAGGATACTACGGCTACACCTTC.

This clone has just a few counts. CDR3 sequence (DNA): TGTGCCAGCAGCTTAGCGGGAGAAACCTACGAGCAGTACTTC. Residues: CASSLAGETYEQYF. The genes are TRBV11-2 and TRBJ2-7, with D perhaps matching TRBD2 (6 bases). Germline V lookup: CDR1 SGHAT, CDR2 FQNNGV. This CDR3 contains 14 residues. The V end was cut by 1 base, the J end by 2 bases, with 9 bases between.

This chain uses TRBV10-3 with TRBJ2-7; 7 nucleotides agree with TRBD1. The CDR3 consists of 14 residues. Germline trimming cut 10 bases from V and 6 bases from J; bases unmatched to any gene: 15. Germline-derived CDR1 and CDR2 are ENHRY and SYGVKD. CDR3 nucleotide sequence: TGTGCCACCACAGGACGGGACAGATATGGCGAGCAGTACTTC. Translation gives CATTGRDRYGEQYF.

The CDR3 loop reads CAWSVRGLAGYNEQFF. CDR3 bases: TGTGCCTGGAGTGTACGGGGACTAGCGGGATACAATGAGCAGTTCTTC. The rearrangement uses TRBV30 and TRBJ2-1, with TRBD2 identical over 13 bases. V gave up 0 bases and J gave up 4 bases; unmatched junction bases: 3. Germline assignment: CDR1 GTSNPN and CDR2 SVGIG (reference sequence). CDR3 length: 16 residues.

The rearrangement joins TRBV4-1 to TRBJ2-7; D unclear. Germline lookup yields CDR1 MGHRA and CDR2 YSYEKL. This CDR3 is built from 14 residues. Trimming took 4 bases from V and 2 from J, leaving 12 bases between them. DNA for the CDR3: TGCGCCAGCAGCCGACTTGATAGCCCCTACGAGCAGTACTTC. This gives the protein CASSRLDSPYEQYF.

The rearrangement joins TRBV29-1 to TRBJ2-1; D is uncertain. Germline CDR1 reads SQVTM; CDR2 reads ANQGSEA. The ends were cut back, 5 bases at V and 5 bases at J, with 4 bases in the middle. The CDR3 consists of 10 residues. The DNA for the CDR3 is TGCAGCGTTCCGAACAATGAGCAGTTCTTC. Its translation is CSVPNNEQFF.

The sample holds a few counts of this clone. The gene calls are TRBV29-1 and TRBJ2-7; 8 bases map to TRBD1. With 7 bases clipped from V and 0 bases from J, the junction kept 5 bases outside the gene matches. The CDR3 extends over 13 amino acids. Germline CDR1 is SQVTM and CDR2 is ANQGSEA. This CDR3 reads CSAGQGSSYEQYF. The CDR3 coding sequence is TGCAGCGCCGGACAGGGCAGCTCCTACGAGCAGTACTTC.

The chain carries TRBV11-2 and TRBJ1-1; maybe TRBD1 (6 bases). The CDR3 runs to 13 residues. From germline, CDR1 is SGHAT and CDR2 FQNNGV. V shed 8 bases and J shed 4 bases, with 14 bases lying between them. For the CDR3, the DNA is TGTGCCAGCCGTCTGGGGGGGCCCACTGAAGCTTTCTTT. Protein sequence: CASRLGGPTEAFF.

J is TRBJ2-7 and V is TRBV6-6; D is possibly TRBD2 (5 bases). The CDR3 contains 15 residues. V was clipped by 2 bases and J by 3 bases, with 14 bases between them. From germline, CDR1 is MNHNY and CDR2 SVGAGI (reference sequence). CDR3 in DNA: TGTGCCAGCAGTTACACCTGGGAGATCAGCTACGAGCAGTACTTC. Encoded protein: CASSYTWEISYEQYF.

This sequence joins TRBV7-9 and TRBJ2-4; TRBD2 matches at 9 bases. The trim removed 5 bases at V and 0 bases at J, leaving 11 bases unmatched. The CDR3 runs 18 residues. Germline V gene data show CDR1 as SEHNR and CDR2 as FQNEAQ (reference sequence). In DNA, the CDR3 is TGTGCCAGCAGCAACGGGCGGGGGGGCCCCCTAGCCAAAAACATTCAGTACTTC. Its protein is CASSNGRGGPLAKNIQYF.

V gene TRBV25-1 combines with J gene TRBJ1-5, with a weak D call TRBD1 (6 bases). Per germline, CDR1 MGHDK and CDR2 SYGVNS. V lost 6 bases, J lost 7 bases, and 16 bases lay in between. This CDR3 is built from 14 residues. The CDR3 region has the DNA TGTGCCAGCAGCGAAGGAATGGGGGGCCAGCCCCAGCATTTT. As protein: CASSEGMGGQPQHF.

The chain recombines TRBV4-1 with TRBJ2-7; D is possibly TRBD2 (5 bases). In germline, CDR1 is MGHRA, CDR2 YSYEKL. This CDR3 region has 15 residues. V shed 3 bases and J shed 4 bases, with 16 bases lying between them. CDR3 protein: CASSHNPGGGYEQYF. CDR3 nucleotides: TGCGCCAGCAGCCATAACCCCGGCGGAGGATACGAGCAGTACTTC.

This clone came up a few times. At one end, the junction sequence differs from germline, possibly due to a read error. This sequence joins TRBV6-1 and TRBJ2-6; D remains ambiguous. The CDR3 totals 13 residues. Germline V gene data show CDR1 as MNHNS and CDR2 as SASEGT. CDR3 bases: TGTGCCAGCAGTAAAGCTGGGGCCAACGTCCTGACTTTC. Translation gives CASSKAGANVLTF.

The rearrangement links TRBV4-1 to TRBJ2-5; no clear D. The CDR3 loop spans 15 amino acids. The germline CDR1 and CDR2 sequences are MGHRA and YSYEKL. The V end lost 0 bases, the J end lost 4 bases, and 12 bases lay between the germline ends. The CDR3 DNA reads as TGCGCCAGCAGCCAAGATGCTACAGTAAGAGAGACCCAGTACTTC. Protein: CASSQDATVRETQYF.

This chain uses TRBV29-1 with TRBJ2-4; D ambiguous. CDR1 is SQVTM and CDR2 is ANQGSEA in the germline V gene. V was cut by 0 bases and J by 6 bases, with 6 bases left in between. This CDR3 comprises 12 residues. The CDR3 sequence is CSVEEGINIQYF. CDR3 DNA: TGCAGCGTTGAAGAGGGAATAAACATTCAGTACTTC.

Written as DNA, the CDR3 is TGCAGCGTTGCAGACAAGGGTGACTATGGCTACACCTTC. Its translation: CSVADKGDYGYTF. The chain links TRBV29-1 to TRBJ1-2, with D uncertain. The CDR3 spans 13 residues. CDR1 SQVTM and CDR2 ANQGSEA come from the germline V gene. Trimming stripped 4 bases from V and 3 bases from J, with 12 bases between.

This clone showed up just a few times. J is TRBJ1-2 and V is TRBV27; TRBD1 agrees at 7 bases. The CDR3 is 13 residues long. Germline CDR1 is MNHEY and CDR2 is SMNVEV (reference sequence). The J segment lost 6 bases and the V segment lost 0 bases, leaving 1 base of the junction unmatched. CDR3 coding DNA: TGTGCCAGCAGTTTATCAGGGGGCGATGGCTACACCTTC. Protein sequence: CASSLSGGDGYTF.

The CDR3 protein is CAWSGQTSRIADTQYF. In DNA form, the CDR3 reads TGTGCCTGGAGTGGACAGACTAGCAGAATAGCAGATACGCAGTATTTT. This chain connects TRBV30 to TRBJ2-3; 7 bases map to TRBD2. Trimming at V came to 1 base and at J to 4 bases, leaving 11 bases not matched to a gene. The germline V gene encodes CDR1 GTSNPN and CDR2 SVGIG (reference sequence). The CDR3 loop spans 16 amino acids.

The rearrangement uses TRBV9 and TRBJ2-7; D uncertain. The CDR3 loop spans 15 amino acids. Trimming shortened V by 0 bases and J by 1 base, and 11 bases separated the two germline ends. Germline-derived CDR1 and CDR2 are SGDLS and YYNGEE. The CDR3 is CASSVGQTRSYEQYF. DNA for the CDR3: TGTGCCAGCAGCGTAGGTCAAACTCGTTCCTACGAGCAGTACTTC.

The V and J genes are TRBV5-6 and TRBJ2-7; D gene uncertain. CDR3 length equals 13 residues. Germline V gene data show CDR1 as SGHDT and CDR2 as YYEEEE. Trimming cost V 2 bases and J 3 bases, with 9 bases left between them. The CDR3 is CASSLFDFYEQYF. The CDR3 region has the DNA TGTGCCAGCAGCTTATTCGATTTCTACGAGCAGTACTTC.

V and J are TRBV28 and TRBJ1-5; D is undetermined. V was shortened by 3 bases and J by 5 bases, with 11 bases between the two germline ends. Germline CDR1 reads MDHEN; CDR2 reads SYDVKM. The CDR3 spans 14 residues. In nucleotides, the CDR3 is TGTGCCAGCAGTTTCGGTTCTGAAGATCAGCCCCAGCATTTT. It codes for CASSFGSEDQPQHF.

This chain links TRBV11-2 with TRBJ2-7, with a weak D call TRBD1 (6 bases). V was cut by 5 bases and J by 11 bases, with 25 bases left in between. The germline V gene encodes CDR1 SGHAT and CDR2 FQNNGV. The CDR3 covers 15 residues. In DNA form, the CDR3 reads TGTGCCAGCAGCCCGGGGACAACCACAGTCAAGGAAAAGTACTTC. Amino acid sequence: CASSPGTTTVKEKYF.

This clone was observed a handful of times. The rearrangement uses TRBV19 and TRBJ2-1; no definite D call. The CDR3 extends over 17 amino acids. Germline assignment: CDR1 LNHDA and CDR2 SQIVND (reference sequence). V was trimmed by 3 bases and J by 2 bases, leaving 17 bases between them. CDR3 loop: CASSIGPLLSTYNEQFF. In DNA form, the CDR3 reads TGTGCCAGTAGTATCGGGCCGTTGTTAAGTACCTACAATGAGCAGTTCTTC.

The V gene is TRBV19, the J gene TRBJ2-7; a possible D gene is TRBD2 (6 bases). With 5 bases removed from V and 4 bases from J, the gap between germline ends came to 9 bases. Germline V gene sequence: CDR1 LNHDA, CDR2 SQIVND (reference sequence). The CDR3 contains 12 residues. Here the CDR3 reads CASSGGIYEQYF. The CDR3 DNA reads as TGTGCCAGTAGTGGAGGGATTTACGAGCAGTACTTC.

This clone appeared once. This chain connects TRBV9 to TRBJ2-5, with 16 nucleotides matching TRBD2. This CDR3 contains 18 residues. Germline lookup yields CDR1 SGDLS and CDR2 YYNGEE. Trimming at V came to 3 bases and at J to 5 bases, leaving 10 bases not matched to a gene. This CDR3 is CASSGAGTSGRARETQYF. Written as DNA, the CDR3 is TGTGCCAGCAGCGGCGCCGGGACTAGCGGGAGGGCCCGGGAGACCCAGTACTTC.

The V gene is TRBV7-9, the J gene TRBJ2-5; 8 bases align to TRBD1. V was clipped by 5 bases and J by 4 bases; unmatched bases: 9. The CDR3 sequence is 15 residues long. CDR1 is SEHNR and CDR2 is FQNEAQ in the germline V gene (reference sequence). The CDR3 sequence: CASSGPGDRRETQYF. CDR3 DNA: TGTGCCAGCAGCGGACCCGGGGACAGGAGAGAGACCCAGTACTTC. The full variable domain, rest sourced from reference TRBV7-9 and TRBJ2-5, is DTGVSQNPRHKITKRGQNVTFRCDPISEHNRLYWYRQTLGQGPEFLTYFQNEAQLEKSRLLSDRFSAERPKGSFSTLEIQRTEQGDSAMYLCASSGPGDRRETQYFGPGTRLLVL.